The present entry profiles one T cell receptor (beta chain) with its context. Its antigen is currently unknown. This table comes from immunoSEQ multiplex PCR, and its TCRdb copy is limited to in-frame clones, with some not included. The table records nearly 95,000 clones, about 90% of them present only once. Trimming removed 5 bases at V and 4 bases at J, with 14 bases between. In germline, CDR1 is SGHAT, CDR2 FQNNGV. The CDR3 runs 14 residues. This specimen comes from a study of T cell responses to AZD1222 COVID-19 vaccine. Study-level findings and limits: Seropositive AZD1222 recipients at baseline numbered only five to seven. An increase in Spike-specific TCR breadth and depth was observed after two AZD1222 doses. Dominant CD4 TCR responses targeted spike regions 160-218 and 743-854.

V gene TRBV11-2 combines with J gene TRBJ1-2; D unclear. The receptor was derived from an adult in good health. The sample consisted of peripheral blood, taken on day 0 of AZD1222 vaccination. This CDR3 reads CASSPTELGYGYTF. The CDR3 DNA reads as TGTGCCAGCAGCCCAACCGAGCTAGGCTATGGCTACACCTTC.